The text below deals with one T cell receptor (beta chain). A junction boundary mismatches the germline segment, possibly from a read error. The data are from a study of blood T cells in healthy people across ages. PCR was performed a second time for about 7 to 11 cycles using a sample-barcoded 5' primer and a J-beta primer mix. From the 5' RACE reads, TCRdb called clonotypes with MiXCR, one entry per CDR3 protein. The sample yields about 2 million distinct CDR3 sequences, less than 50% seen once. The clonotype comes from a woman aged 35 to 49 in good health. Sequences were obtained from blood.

The chain's CDR3 is CANSLGPGGVMLYNEQFF. The CDR3 coding sequence is TGTGCCAACAGCTTAGGACCGGGGGGGGTTATGTTGTACAATGAGCAGTTCTTC. The chain combines TRBV7-6 with TRBJ2-1; TRBD2 agrees at 8 bases. The CDR3 has 18 amino acids. CDR1 and CDR2 (germline): SGHVS, FNYEAQ.